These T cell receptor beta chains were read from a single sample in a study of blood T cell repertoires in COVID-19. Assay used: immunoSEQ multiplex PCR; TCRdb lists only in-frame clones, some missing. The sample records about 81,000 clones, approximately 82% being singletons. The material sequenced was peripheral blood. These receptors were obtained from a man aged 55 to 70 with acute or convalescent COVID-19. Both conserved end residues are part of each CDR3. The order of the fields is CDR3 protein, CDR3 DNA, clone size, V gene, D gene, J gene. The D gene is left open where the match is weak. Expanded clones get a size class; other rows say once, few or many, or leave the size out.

CDR3: CAWSATREKLFF; DNA: TGTGCCTGGAGTGCAACGCGGGAAAAACTGTTTTTT; size: -; V: TRBV30; D: -; J: TRBJ1-4
CDR3: CASSFTQGVTSGNTIYF; DNA: TGTGCCAGCAGCTTTACCCAGGGGGTCACCTCTGGAAACACCATATATTTT; size: -; V: TRBV7-4; D: TRBD1; J: TRBJ1-3
CDR3: CASSQSPLGQFNQPQHF; DNA: TGTGCCAGCAGCCAGTCACCCCTGGGACAGTTCAATCAGCCCCAGCATTTT; size: -; V: TRBV4-2; D: TRBD1; J: TRBJ1-5
CDR3: CASSLPLGYEDTEAFF; DNA: TGTGCCAGCAGTTTACCCCTCGGGTACGAGGACACTGAAGCTTTCTTT; size: -; V: TRBV28; D: -; J: TRBJ1-1
CDR3: CASSARQGNEKLFF; DNA: TGTGCCAGCAGCGCGAGACAGGGTAATGAAAAACTGTTTTTT; size: -; V: TRBV9; D: TRBD1; J: TRBJ1-4
CDR3: CASSLRSHGQGNEQYF; DNA: TGTGCTAGCAGCTTACGGTCCCACGGACAGGGGAACGAGCAGTACTTC; size: -; V: TRBV7-7; D: TRBD1; J: TRBJ2-7
CDR3: CASSPTGVRPYEQYF; DNA: TGTGCCAGCAGCCCGACGGGGGTGCGCCCCTACGAGCAGTACTTC; size: -; V: TRBV28; D: -; J: TRBJ2-7
CDR3: CASSSDRAQETQYF; DNA: TGTGCCAGCAGCTCGGACAGGGCCCAAGAGACCCAGTACTTC; size: -; V: TRBV7-9; D: TRBD1; J: TRBJ2-5
CDR3: CASSLGLAGTGEQYF; DNA: TGCGCCAGCAGCCTAGGACTAGCGGGGACGGGCGAGCAGTACTTC; size: -; V: TRBV5-1; D: TRBD2; J: TRBJ2-7
CDR3: CASSDRANSNQPQHF; DNA: TGTGCCAGCAGCGACAGGGCGAATAGCAATCAGCCCCAGCATTTT; size: -; V: TRBV6-5; D: TRBD1; J: TRBJ1-5
CDR3: CASSQDRTAIDYEQYF; DNA: TGTGCCAGCAGCCAAGATAGGACAGCTATTGACTACGAGCAGTACTTC; size: -; V: TRBV3-1/TRBV3-2; D: -; J: TRBJ2-7
CDR3: CASSTQRTSGYTGELFF; DNA: TGTGCCAGTAGTACCCAGAGGACTAGCGGTTACACCGGGGAGCTGTTTTTT; size: -; V: TRBV19; D: TRBD2; J: TRBJ2-2
CDR3: CASSLDLGGNTEAFF; DNA: TGTGCCAGCAGCTTAGATCTGGGGGGAAACACTGAAGCTTTCTTT; size: once; V: TRBV11-2; D: -; J: TRBJ1-1
CDR3: CASSPGDTRTGELFF; DNA: TGTGCCAGCTCTCCAGGGGACACCAGGACCGGGGAGCTGTTTTTT; size: -; V: TRBV18; D: -; J: TRBJ2-2
CDR3: CASSYRGFSYEQYF; DNA: TGTGCCAGCAGTTACCGGGGTTTCTCCTACGAGCAGTACTTC; size: -; V: TRBV6-5; D: -; J: TRBJ2-7
CDR3: CASSLDSTGELFF; DNA: TGCGCCAGCAGCTTGGACAGCACCGGGGAGCTGTTTTTT; size: many; V: TRBV5-1; D: -; J: TRBJ2-2
CDR3: CASSQETAYGYTF; DNA: TGTGCCAGCAGCCAAGAAACAGCCTATGGCTACACCTTC; size: -; V: TRBV3-1/TRBV3-2; D: -; J: TRBJ1-2
CDR3: CASSETGAAYYGYTF; DNA: TGTGCCAGCAGTGAAACAGGGGCCGCCTACTATGGCTACACCTTC; size: -; V: TRBV6-1; D: TRBD1; J: TRBJ1-2
CDR3: CASSGTGRNEKLFF; DNA: TGTGCCAGCAGCGGGACAGGGAGAAATGAAAAACTGTTTTTT; size: -; V: TRBV6-5; D: TRBD1; J: TRBJ1-4
CDR3: CASSPQSVSHYGYTF; DNA: TGCGCCAGCAGCCCCCAATCAGTTAGCCACTATGGCTACACCTTC; size: -; V: TRBV4-1; D: -; J: TRBJ1-2
CDR3: CASSLEEGYTF; DNA: TGCGCCAGCAGCCTCGAGGAAGGCTACACCTTC; size: -; V: TRBV5-1; D: -; J: TRBJ1-2
CDR3: CASLGQGGWYEQYF; DNA: TGTGCCAGCCTCGGACAGGGAGGATGGTACGAGCAGTACTTC; size: -; V: TRBV10-3; D: TRBD1; J: TRBJ2-7
CDR3: CASSFREFQPQHF; DNA: TGTGCCAGCAGTTTTAGGGAGTTTCAGCCCCAGCATTTT; size: -; V: TRBV12-3/TRBV12-4; D: -; J: TRBJ1-5
CDR3: CASRLTGTSGAQGNEQFF; DNA: TGTGCCAGTAGGCTGACCGGGACTAGCGGGGCCCAGGGGAATGAGCAGTTCTTC; size: few; V: TRBV19; D: TRBD2; J: TRBJ2-1
CDR3: CASSAYGGKETQYF; DNA: TGTGCTAGCAGCGCCTATGGGGGGAAGGAGACCCAGTACTTC; size: -; V: TRBV7-7; D: -; J: TRBJ2-5
CDR3: CASSQINKINGYTF; DNA: TGCGCCAGCAGCCAAATCAACAAGATCAATGGCTACACCTTC; size: -; V: TRBV4-1; D: -; J: TRBJ1-2
CDR3: CASSLRGGGTDTQYF; DNA: TGTGCCAGCAGCCTGCGGGGCGGGGGGACAGATACGCAGTATTTT; size: -; V: TRBV7-9; D: TRBD2; J: TRBJ2-3
CDR3: CASSQGQGVYEQYF; DNA: TGTGCCAGCAGCCAAGGACAGGGCGTCTACGAGCAGTACTTC; size: -; V: TRBV4-2; D: TRBD1; J: TRBJ2-7
CDR3: CASSSGTSVGELFF; DNA: TGTGCCAGCAGCTCCGGGACTAGTGTCGGGGAGCTGTTTTTT; size: -; V: TRBV5-5; D: TRBD2; J: TRBJ2-2
CDR3: CASSPPYRTDSTEAFF; DNA: TGTGCCAGCTCACCCCCGTATCGGACAGACAGCACTGAAGCTTTCTTT; size: -; V: TRBV18; D: -; J: TRBJ1-1
CDR3: CATSGEGASGYEQYF; DNA: TGTGCCACCAGCGGGGAAGGTGCTAGCGGGTACGAGCAGTACTTC; size: -; V: TRBV15; D: TRBD2; J: TRBJ2-7
CDR3: CASSESGTGGLAEQYF; DNA: TGCGCCAGCAGTGAGTCGGGGACAGGGGGCCTGGCCGAGCAGTACTTC; size: once; V: TRBV10-1; D: TRBD1; J: TRBJ2-7
CDR3: CASSQDRGDTQYF; DNA: TGCGCCAGCAGCCAAGATCGCGGGGATACGCAGTATTTT; size: -; V: TRBV4-1; D: -; J: TRBJ2-3
CDR3: CASTTRRASEAFF; DNA: TGTGCCAGTACCACCCGGAGGGCCTCTGAAGCTTTCTTT; size: -; V: TRBV19; D: -; J: TRBJ1-1
CDR3: CASSRTVNYGYTF; DNA: TGTGCCAGCAGTCGGACAGTTAACTATGGCTACACCTTC; size: once; V: TRBV12-3/TRBV12-4; D: -; J: TRBJ1-2
CDR3: CASSTRRVNNEQFF; DNA: TGTGCCAGCAGTACGCGTCGCGTTAATAATGAGCAGTTCTTC; size: -; V: TRBV7-2; D: -; J: TRBJ2-1
CDR3: CASSEGDLRDTGELFF; DNA: TGCGCCAGCAGTGAAGGAGATCTCAGGGACACCGGGGAGCTGTTTTTT; size: -; V: TRBV5-1; D: -; J: TRBJ2-2
CDR3: CASSERDWDEQYF; DNA: TGTGCCAGCAGTGAGCGGGATTGGGACGAGCAGTACTTC; size: -; V: TRBV28; D: TRBD2; J: TRBJ2-7
CDR3: CASSPPRTGWNEKLFF; DNA: TGTGCCAGCAGCCCCCCCCGGACAGGGTGGAATGAAAAACTGTTTTTT; size: -; V: TRBV3-1/TRBV3-2; D: TRBD1; J: TRBJ1-4
CDR3: CASSSSGSYEQYF; DNA: TGTGCCAGCAGTTCTAGCGGATCATACGAGCAGTACTTC; size: -; V: TRBV6-6; D: TRBD2; J: TRBJ2-7
CDR3: CASSLKNGLGRYIQYF; DNA: TGTGCCAGCAGCTTGAAGAATGGACTAGGACGGTACATTCAGTACTTC; size: -; V: TRBV7-2; D: TRBD2; J: TRBJ2-4
CDR3: CASRGLAGGPAYNEQFF; DNA: TGTGCCAGCAGAGGACTAGCGGGAGGGCCGGCCTACAATGAGCAGTTCTTC; size: -; V: TRBV3-1/TRBV3-2; D: TRBD2; J: TRBJ2-1
CDR3: CASSARGTGGGENTEAFF; DNA: TGTGCCAGCAGCGCCCGAGGGACAGGGGGCGGGGAGAACACTGAAGCTTTCTTT; size: once; V: TRBV9; D: TRBD1; J: TRBJ1-1